The 3 T cell receptor beta chains in this list originate from one sample, sequenced in a study of blood T cell repertoires in COVID-19 (dated by TCRdb to the early 2020s). The method was the immunoSEQ multiplex PCR assay. The source is immuneACCESS, and TCRdb retained only in-frame sequences with V and J called. Part of the clones is not carried over; for the studies checked, unresolved V genes explain less than half of this, and the remainder is unexplained. The sample table shows roughly 220,000 clones, and 80% to 85% are seen once. Approximately 2.5% of the sample is taken by the ten largest. The source material was peripheral blood. Receptors were obtained from a woman in her fifties or sixties with acute or convalescent COVID-19.

The V call is TRBV7-9, the J call TRBJ2-1; weak D call: TRBD2 (5 bases). Trimming stripped 5 bases from V and 6 bases from J, with 17 bases between. CDR3 length: 15 residues. CDR1 SEHNR and CDR2 FQNEAQ come from the germline V gene (reference sequence). The DNA for the CDR3 is TGTGCCAGCAGCCCCCGCGGAACGGGGAGCAATGAGCAGTTCTTC. Translation gives CASSPRGTGSNEQFF.

The chain joins TRBV28 to TRBJ2-1, with 9 bases identical to TRBD2. This CDR3 spans 15 amino acids. Germline assignment: CDR1 MDHEN and CDR2 SYDVKM. The V segment lost 7 bases and the J segment 2 bases; nucleotides outside the gene matches: 6. Here the CDR3 DNA reads TGTGCCAGCAACGGAGCGGGGGGTCCCTACAATGAGCAGTTCTTC. It encodes CASNGAGGPYNEQFF.

CDR3 nucleotide sequence: TGTGCCAGTAGGACCTCCGCGGGGGGCCTAGAGACCCAGTACTTC. Its protein product is CASRTSAGGLETQYF. This chain joins TRBV19 and TRBJ2-5; 8 bases fit TRBD2. Germline V gene data show CDR1 as LNHDA and CDR2 as SQIVND (reference sequence). The CDR3 spans 15 residues. Germline trimming cut 6 bases from V and 4 bases from J; bases unmatched to any gene: 10.